The source of this T cell receptor beta chain is a study of blood T cell repertoires in COVID-19. Germline assignment: CDR1 SGDLS and CDR2 YYNGEE. Trimming stripped 4 bases from V and 4 bases from J, with 14 bases between. There are 15 residues in the CDR3. Methods used by the authors: It was from reference gene primer amplification that nucleated cell counts were estimated. The assay was immunoSEQ multiplex PCR, and TCRdb's table has in-frame clones only and misses some. That table is the source of V, J and clone size, and D and trimming were worked out from the DNA. The sample includes about 120,000 clones, 81% seen only once; the top ten take 3.5% to 4%.

This clonotype was sampled from a woman in her fifties or sixties with acute or convalescent COVID-19. Source material: peripheral blood. The chain links TRBV9 to TRBJ1-4, with D perhaps TRBD1 (6 bases). The chain's CDR3 is CASSPSSGVNEKLFF. The DNA for the CDR3 is TGTGCCAGCAGCCCCTCCTCAGGGGTTAATGAAAAACTGTTTTTT. The whole variable domain, remainder taken from reference TRBV9 and TRBJ1-4, is DSGVTQTPKHLITATGQRVTLRCSPRSGDLSVYWYQQSLDQGLQFLIQYYNGEERAKGNILERFSAQQFPDLHSELNLSSLELGDSALYFCASSPSSGVNEKLFFGSGTQLSVL.